This T cell receptor beta chain was obtained from a study of Graves' ophthalmopathy and Graves' hyperthyroidism (dated by TCRdb to 2017 to 2018). About the investigation overall: Peripheral blood samples were taken at the time of initial diagnosis, before any treatment was given. In five or six hyperthyroidism patients, the T-cell repertoires found in thyroid tissue were compared with those found in blood. An independent validation cohort was composed of around 19 hyperthyroidism patients and around 16 patients who later progressed from hyperthyroidism to ophthalmopathy. The study used signatures of the TCR beta repertoire to tell Graves' ophthalmopathy apart from Graves' hyperthyroidism and to predict which patients would progress to ophthalmopathy. To explore V-J signatures distinguishing ophthalmopathy from hyperthyroidism, a discovery set of around 97 patients (43 ophthalmopathy, over 55 stable hyperthyroidism) was enrolled. Following sampling, methimazole starting at 30 mg daily was administered to hyperthyroidism patients, and high-dose intravenous methylprednisolone was administered to ophthalmopathy patients. In total, some 140 blood samples were TCR-sequenced: 40 to 45 ophthalmopathy, approximately 75 hyperthyroidism and some 17 hyperthyroidism-to-ophthalmopathy patients. The investigation overall reported the following: In validation, the model predicted ophthalmopathy progression with 55% to 71% sensitivity and about 77% specificity; 12 predicted patients were CT-confirmed with GO in a median of about 7.1 months. In cross-validation, the 13-signature model distinguished ophthalmopathy from stable hyperthyroidism with 87.88% sensitivity and 81% to 82% specificity, while in the test set the corresponding values were about 80% and 75%. No statistical method was used to predetermine the sample size, and group allocation was not hidden from the investigators. Most of the expanded thyroid clonotypes with a frequency above 0.001 were also detected in blood, and it was suggested that the thyroid immune response may be reflected by blood repertoires.

Ophthalmopathy patients were characterized by moderately to severely active disease, a Clinical Activity Score of at least 3, a NOSPECS grade of at least 4, and a disease duration under 3 months. Anyone with other autoimmune diseases, uncontrolled infections, pregnancy or lactation was excluded from the study. Diagnosis relied on clinical symptoms, serum thyroxine, TRAb, thyroid ultrasound and orbital computed tomography. Ficoll-Paque density gradient centrifugation was used to isolate PBMCs from about 10 ml of fresh peripheral blood. Total RNA was extracted using Trizol reagent, and RNA quality was checked on an Agilent 2100 Bioanalyzer. TCR beta CDR3 regions were amplified from RNA transcripts for repertoire sequencing. The first round of RT-PCR was done with HTBI primers and the Qiagen OneStep RT-PCR kit, and was followed by a second round of multiplex PCR, then size selection and purification. Libraries were sequenced on an Illumina HiSeq2000 using paired-end 100 bp reads. The paper's processing steps were these. Reads were processed with SOAPnuke, discarding reads with adapters, uncalled bases, mean Phred below 15, or no exact constant-primer or identifier match. High-quality paired reads were merged with COPE v1.2.5. Unique nucleotide sequences were defined as clonotypes and aligned to IMGT TRB V, D and J references using MiTCR v1.1. The analysis was limited to V-J combinations with a frequency above 0.0001, which together covered roughly 99% of the repertoires. For each V-J combination, a TCR clonal expansion and chaos score was defined as F50 clonal expansion divided by the chaos observed in the TCRdist matrix. Welch's t-statistics and random forest were used to narrow the features down to approximately twelve V-J combinations, which were then fed into a naive Bayes classifier. The similarity between thyroid and blood repertoires was quantified using the Morisita-Horn index. TCRdb trimmed the raw reads at Q25, called clones with MiXCR and kept productive beta chains. When rows share a CDR3 protein, they turn into one entry using the most common DNA and genes. The V and J calls follow TCRdb's processing rather than the paper's. This sample has 650,000 to 900,000 distinct CDR3 sequences in its table, and roughly 40% of those were observed once. 40% to 55% of the sample is taken by the ten largest.

This clonotype was observed a few times. Its antigen is still unknown. The sample holds no much larger clone one base away, and base qualities are not on file. Sequencing used peripheral blood. The clonotype was recovered from an adult man with Graves' ophthalmopathy.

The CDR3 sequence is CASSPQANSNQPQHF. The nucleotide sequence is given as TGTGCCAGCAGTCCCCAGGCCAATAGCAATCAGCCCCAGCATTTT. The rearranged chain carries TRBV2 and TRBJ1-5, with no D gene named confidently. From cysteine to phenylalanine, the CDR3 is 15 amino acids long. Kept here is only the CDR3 DNA, which spans 45 bases and is read in frame from base 1. Trimming takes 5 bases from V and 0 bases from J, and the germline ends sit 11 bases apart. CDR1 and CDR2 (SNHLY, FYNNEI) derive from the germline V gene.